This T cell receptor (beta chain) was sequenced in a study of cytomegalovirus exposure and HLA in healthy donors. Study information: From donors who were HLA-typed, an early data release held 75 million to 85 million unique TCRs.

Broader study findings: Published work reported that the classifier diagnosed cytomegalovirus status with high specificity and sensitivity. When a later analysis compared HLA-associated TCR beta chains with equally common others, the HLA-associated chains turned out to be more clonally expanded and to have lower generation probabilities.

In germline, CDR1 is MGHRA, CDR2 YSYEKL. V lost 4 bases to trimming and J lost 6 bases; unmatched junction nucleotides: 5. CDR3 size: 14 residues. To note about this clone: Its target is unknown.

The PCR used 60 Vbeta and 13 Jbeta primers. The data were produced by immunoSEQ multiplex PCR, yet TCRdb's version contains in-frame clones alone and is incomplete. The sample includes 65,000 to 80,000 clones, 74% seen only once; the top ten take 7.5% to 9.5%. Material for sequencing was PBMCs. J is TRBJ1-5 and V is TRBV4-1, with 8 bases identical to TRBD1. The receptor comes from a man aged 40-49 years in good health and CMV-seropositive. CDR3 loop: CASSPTGVSQPQHF. CDR3 nucleotides: TGCGCCAGCAGCCCGACAGGGGTAAGTCAGCCCCAGCATTTT.